Presented here are 9 T cell receptor beta chains from one specimen sequenced in a study of control samples from healthy donors and cancer patients. TCRdb's table, derived via immunoSEQ multiplex PCR, lists solely in-frame clones and lacks some. The sample records 150,000 to 200,000 clones, 90% being singletons. Material: blood. These receptors all come from a woman in her 50s in good health.

This clone was seen a handful of times. V and J are TRBV5-1 and TRBJ1-5; D not certain. The V end lost 0 bases, the J end lost 9 bases, and 13 bases lay between the germline ends. The CDR3 sequence is 14 residues long. Germline loops: CDR1 SGHRS, CDR2 YFSETQ. The CDR3 bases are TGCGCCAGCAGCTTGGAGTCTGGCCCTACGCCCCAGCATTTT. Protein sequence: CASSLESGPTPQHF.

The sample holds one count of this clone. V usage is TRBV15 and J usage is TRBJ1-5; D ambiguous. In germline, CDR1 is LNHNV, CDR2 YYDKDF (reference sequence). The CDR3 extends over 13 amino acids. Trimming removed 2 bases from V and 10 bases from J, with 12 bases in between. The CDR3 DNA reads TGTGCCACCAGCAGACCGAACAGTTTTCCCCAGCATTTT. It encodes CATSRPNSFPQHF.

This rearrangement joins TRBV4-3 to TRBJ2-2, with D possibly TRBD1 on 7 matching bases. CDR3 size: 18 residues. V was pared by 4 bases and J by 3 bases, with 21 bases between. Germline values: CDR1 LGHNA, CDR2 YSLEER. The CDR3 region has the DNA TGCGCCAGCAGCCTCCATAGGCCAGGCAGGGGGGACACCGGGGAGCTGTTTTTT. It yields the protein CASSLHRPGRGDTGELFF.

This rearrangement joins TRBV6-2 or TRBV6-3 to TRBJ1-1; a possible D gene is TRBD1 (5 bases). V was shortened by 2 bases and J by 0 bases, with 13 bases between the two germline ends. In germline, CDR1 is MNHEY, CDR2 SVGEGT. CDR3 length: 16 residues. DNA of the CDR3: TGTGCCAGCAGTTACGTCTTGGGGCGCGTGAACACTGAAGCTTTCTTT. Its translation: CASSYVLGRVNTEAFF.

The gene calls are TRBV7-2 and TRBJ2-7; D unresolved. Trimming stripped 3 bases from V and 0 bases from J, with 12 bases between. CDR3 length: 15 residues. The germline V gene has CDR1 SGHTA and CDR2 FQGNSA. The CDR3 DNA is TGTGCCAGCAGCTTTTCTTTACTCTCCTCCTACGAGCAGTACTTC. This encodes CASSFSLLSSYEQYF.

This chain joins TRBV24-1 and TRBJ2-1; 7 nucleotides agree with TRBD2. V was pared by 4 bases and J by 8 bases, with 13 bases of the junction left unmatched. CDR3 size: 16 residues. Germline CDR1 reads KGHDR; CDR2 reads SFDVKD. CDR3 bases: TGTGCCACCAGTGACCCCATGGGGACTATCCCCCATGAGCAGTTCTTC. It encodes CATSDPMGTIPHEQFF.

The chain links TRBV5-1 to TRBJ2-7; TRBD1 agrees at 8 bases. Germline CDR1 and CDR2: SGHRS and YFSETQ. V dropped 0 bases and J dropped 4; count of bases not matched to a gene: 15. The CDR3 length is 18 residues. The CDR3 nucleotides are TGCGCCAGCAGCTTGGAGAGGGGGTCAGGGGGCTCACGGTACGAGCAGTACTTC. It is translated as CASSLERGSGGSRYEQYF.

In DNA form, the CDR3 reads TGTGCCAGCACCAGTAGTTGGAATGCCGGGACCCGGGGCTATGGCTACACCTTC. It encodes CASTSSWNAGTRGYGYTF. The chain joins TRBV9 to TRBJ1-2; D is possibly TRBD1 (5 bases). V was shortened by 6 bases and J by 4 bases, with 28 bases between the two germline ends. The CDR3 loop spans 18 amino acids. Germline V gives CDR1 SGDLS, CDR2 YYNGEE.

V and J are TRBV19 and TRBJ1-2; 8 positions match TRBD1. CDR1 is LNHDA, CDR2 SQIVND, per germline (reference sequence). The CDR3 is made up of 14 amino acids. V lost 3 bases, J lost 7 bases, and 7 bases stayed unmatched. The CDR3 reads CASSMSGGEFGYTF. CDR3 in DNA: TGTGCCAGTAGTATGTCAGGGGGCGAGTTTGGCTACACCTTC. Filled out from reference TRBV19 and TRBJ1-2, the complete variable domain reads DGGITQSPKYLFRKEGQNVTLSCEQNLNHDAMYWYRQDPGQGLRLIYYSQIVNDFQKGDIAEGYSVSREKKESFPLTVTSAQKNPTAFYLCASSMSGGEFGYTFGSGTRLTVV.